This passage covers 24 T cell receptor beta chains from one sample sequenced in a study of post-analysis software for immune sequencing data (dated by TCRdb to the mid-2010s). Library creation used PCR. Sequenced on an Illumina HiSeq 2500. To reduce PCR and sequencing biases, unique molecular identifiers were built into the TCR beta cDNA libraries. TCRdb reprocessing: public reads trimmed at Q25 with fastp, clones called with MiXCR, in-frame beta chains kept. Every CDR3 protein is listed once, alongside the most common genes and DNA of its rows. The sample yields some 690,000 distinct CDR3 sequences; 25% to 30% were counted once. 0.56% of the sample is taken by the ten largest. For these TCRs, the target antigens are not known. Study-wide conclusions, independent of this receptor: Four to six TRBV segments, including TRBV5-6, TRBV5-1 and TRBV20-1, were significantly more frequent in patients than controls.

The sample was blood. These receptors all come from a girl aged 10-17 years with multiple sclerosis.

In its sample, this clonotype was seen a few times. V is TRBV9 and J is TRBJ1-1; D not certain. V was trimmed by 4 bases and J by 10 bases, leaving 11 bases between them. The CDR3 spans 11 residues. Germline CDR1 reads SGDLS; CDR2 reads YYNGEE. This CDR3 is CASSPTGRAFF. CDR3 DNA sequence: TGTGCCAGCAGCCCCACCGGGAGAGCTTTCTTT.

The chain employs TRBV27 and TRBJ1-1; D not certain. Trimming shortened V by 4 bases and J by 0 bases, and 6 bases separated the two germline ends. Germline loops: CDR1 MNHEY, CDR2 SMNVEV (reference sequence). This CDR3 has 13 amino acids. The CDR3 loop is CASSYNMNTEAFF. In DNA form, the CDR3 reads TGTGCCAGCAGTTATAACATGAACACTGAAGCTTTCTTT.

This clonotype was counted a few times. The V and J genes are TRBV7-2 and TRBJ1-2; D gene uncertain. The CDR3 length is 15 residues. CDR1 is SGHTA and CDR2 is FQGNSA in the germline V gene. The ends were cut back, 4 bases at V and 6 bases at J, with 18 bases in the middle. The CDR3 is CASSSDYGVSNGYTF. CDR3 sequence (DNA): TGTGCCAGCAGCTCCGATTATGGGGTGTCCAATGGCTACACCTTC.

The sample holds a few counts of this clonotype. The rearrangement joins TRBV6-5 to TRBJ1-6, with D possibly TRBD1 on 5 matching bases. The CDR3 length is 16 residues. Germline CDR1 reads MNHEY; CDR2 reads SVGAGI. Trimming cost V 6 bases and J 4 bases, with 16 bases left between them. This CDR3 is CASSLEGLLYNSPLHF. The CDR3 DNA sequence: TGTGCCAGCAGCTTGGAGGGGCTTCTTTATAATTCACCCCTCCACTTT.

The rearrangement joins TRBV5-6 to TRBJ1-6; D is unresolved. Germline V gives CDR1 SGHDT, CDR2 YYEEEE. Trimming left V 2 bases short and J 13 bases short, with 10 bases between. This CDR3 spans 12 amino acids. CDR3 loop: CASSLVNAPLHF. The CDR3 DNA sequence: TGTGCCAGCAGCTTAGTCAATGCGCCCCTCCACTTT.

This chain uses TRBV29-1 with TRBJ2-3, with TRBD2 identical over 9 bases. The length of the CDR3 is 16 residues. Germline V gene sequence: CDR1 SQVTM, CDR2 ANQGSEA. Germline trimming cut 6 bases from V and 6 bases from J; bases unmatched to any gene: 16. The CDR3 region has the DNA TGCAGCGTCCAAAGCTGGTGCGCGGGAGGGGAGGATACGCAGTATTTT. Translated, it gives CSVQSWCAGGEDTQYF.

The V call is TRBV15, the J call TRBJ1-4; D might be TRBD1 (5 bases). Trimming removed 0 bases from V and 4 bases from J, with 9 bases in between. Per germline, CDR1 LNHNV and CDR2 YYDKDF (reference sequence). The CDR3 is 15 amino acids. CDR3 nucleotides: TGTGCCACCAGCAGAGAAGGGGAAGGTAATGAAAAACTGTTTTTT. Amino acids: CATSREGEGNEKLFF.

The CDR3 DNA reads TGTGCCAGCAGCGTAGTCCAGGGCACTGAAGCTTTCTTT. Translation gives CASSVVQGTEAFF. The chain uses TRBV9 and TRBJ1-1; maybe TRBD1 (5 bases). V was trimmed by 0 bases and J by 4 bases, leaving 7 bases between them. Looked up from germline, CDR1 is SGDLS and CDR2 is YYNGEE. The CDR3 covers 13 residues.

With respect to this clonotype: This could be a read error, since a much larger clone is one nucleotide away. V and J are TRBV7-2 and TRBJ2-4; D not certain. The length of the CDR3 is 14 residues. Germline CDR1 and CDR2: SGHTA and FQGNSA. CDR3 sequence: CACSRASSKNIQYF. CDR3 nucleotides: TGTGCCTGCAGCCGAGCGAGTTCCAAAAACATTCAGTACTTC. The complete variable domain, with remaining parts taken from reference TRBV7-2 and TRBJ2-4, reads GAGVSQSPSNKVTEKGKDVELRCDPISGHTALYWYRQSLGQGLEFLIYFQGNSAPDKSGLPSDRFSAERTGGSVSTLTIQRTQQEDSAVYLCACSRASSKNIQYFGAGTRLSVL.

This clonotype has more than one count but fewer than ten. The chain couples TRBV7-2 to TRBJ1-5; 7 bases align to TRBD1. CDR1 is SGHTA and CDR2 is FQGNSA in the germline V gene. The CDR3 totals 16 residues. V was clipped by 5 bases and J by 4 bases; unmatched bases: 11. CDR3 amino acids: CASSPEAPQGNQPQHF. CDR3 sequence (DNA): TGTGCCAGCAGCCCAGAAGCCCCACAGGGGAATCAGCCCCAGCATTTT.

This rearrangement joins TRBV25-1 to TRBJ2-2; no definite D call. The CDR3 length is 14 residues. Germline-derived CDR1 and CDR2 are MGHDK and SYGVNS. Trimming cost V 11 bases and J 1 base, with 14 bases left between them. The DNA for the CDR3 is TGTGCCGCTGGTCAGCTAGGGAACACCGGGGAGCTGTTTTTT. Translation: CAAGQLGNTGELFF.

The chain has TRBV28 and TRBJ2-1; 7 bases fit TRBD2. The trim removed 7 bases at V and 6 bases at J, leaving 15 bases unmatched. Germline CDR1 reads MDHEN; CDR2 reads SYDVKM. This CDR3 is 16 amino acids long. The CDR3 DNA reads TGTGCCAGCACCTCCCATTTCGGGAGGATCATCAATGAGCAGTTCTTC. Translation: CASTSHFGRIINEQFF.

In its sample, this clonotype was seen many times. This chain links TRBV12-3 or TRBV12-4 with TRBJ1-2; TRBD1 matches 7 bases. The CDR3 has 15 amino acids. V lost 6 bases, J lost 2 bases, and 9 bases stayed unmatched. The CDR3 protein is CASSLRRGLNYGYTF. The CDR3, as DNA: TGTGCCAGCAGCCTCAGGAGGGGGCTGAACTATGGCTACACCTTC.

The sample holds a few counts of this clonotype. One junction end disagrees with the germline gene, perhaps due to a read error. The rearrangement joins TRBV6-6 to TRBJ2-4, with a possible D match to TRBD2 (5 bases). The CDR3 is 16 residues long. The germline gives CDR1 MNHNY, CDR2 SVGAGI (reference sequence). CDR3 in DNA: TGTGCCAACAGTTACTCGGCAGGCCTATCCGGGGACATTCAGTACTTC. Protein product: CANSYSAGLSGDIQYF.

This clonotype came up a few times. The chain is built from TRBV2 and TRBJ2-4, with a possible D match to TRBD1 (6 bases). The J call is in doubt because the DNA end fits TRBJ2-7 better. Germline CDR1 is SNHLY and CDR2 is FYNNEI. This CDR3 is built from 15 residues. CDR3 sequence: CASEDPGDVAYEQYF. The CDR3 region has the DNA TGTGCCAGCGAAGACCCAGGGGACGTGGCCTACGAGCAGTACTTC.

The chain carries TRBV6-1 and TRBJ1-2; a weak D match, TRBD1 (6 bases). Germline values: CDR1 MNHNS, CDR2 SASEGT. Between the trimmed V and J ends, which lost 6 bases and 4 bases, there was a span of 15 bases. This CDR3 has 14 amino acids. This chain's CDR3 is CASSGSGTIYGYTF. DNA of the CDR3: TGTGCCAGCAGCGGATCCGGGACAATCTATGGCTACACCTTC.

The sample holds a few counts of this clonotype. V and J are TRBV2 and TRBJ2-5, with D perhaps given as TRBD1 or TRBD2 (5 bases each). In germline, CDR1 is SNHLY, CDR2 FYNNEI. The V and J ends lost 0 bases and 1 base respectively, with 15 bases between them. CDR3 length: 17 amino acids. The DNA for the CDR3 is TGTGCCAGCAGTGAAGCGAGAAACCGGGACCTCCAAGAGACCCAGTACTTC. This encodes CASSEARNRDLQETQYF.

About this clonotype: Compared with germline, one end of the junction differs, possibly owing to a read error. The V and J genes are TRBV6-4 and TRBJ1-2; 10 bases fit TRBD1. The CDR3 runs to 14 residues. Germline V lookup: CDR1 MRHNA, CDR2 SNTAGT. The CDR3 DNA sequence: TGTGTCAGCGGAGGACAGGGGGACGCAAGTGGCTACACCTTC. It is translated as CVSGGQGDASGYTF.

This clonotype was counted at least ten times. The J gene is TRBJ2-1, the V gene TRBV10-1; possibly TRBD2 for D (5 bases). The CDR3 length is 15 residues. V lost 2 bases and J lost 3, with 11 bases in between. Per the germline V gene, CDR1 is WNHNN and CDR2 is SYGVQD (reference sequence). The CDR3 reads CASSEAAAGYNEQFF. CDR3 nucleotides: TGCGCCAGCAGTGAGGCAGCGGCCGGCTACAATGAGCAGTTCTTC.

This clonotype was seen repeatedly, ten times or more. This chain joins TRBV7-9 and TRBJ2-7; D is unclear. CDR1 SEHNR and CDR2 FQNEAQ come from the germline V gene (reference sequence). The V gene lost 7 bases and the J gene lost 0 bases, with 4 bases spanning the gap. The CDR3 loop spans 11 amino acids. DNA of the CDR3: TGTGCCAGCAAGGGCTCCTACGAGCAGTACTTC. It encodes CASKGSYEQYF.

This chain uses TRBV2 with TRBJ2-3; D remains ambiguous. CDR1 and CDR2 from the germline V gene are SNHLY and FYNNEI. Trimming took off 10 bases at V and 5 bases at J, with 13 bases between the two ends. The CDR3 has 12 residues. In DNA, the CDR3 is TGTGCCAATCGTGGTATCGGAGATACGCAGTATTTT. Protein sequence: CANRGIGDTQYF.

This clonotype was picked up a small number of times. The rearrangement joins TRBV24-1 to TRBJ1-2; 7 bases map to TRBD1. Germline CDR1 is KGHDR and CDR2 is SFDVKD. The CDR3 has 14 amino acids. Trimming at V came to 4 bases and at J to 8 bases, leaving 9 bases not matched to a gene. The CDR3 is CATSDPKTGIGYTF. The CDR3 bases are TGTGCCACCAGTGACCCCAAGACAGGGATCGGCTACACCTTC.

As DNA, the CDR3 is TGCGCCAGCAGCTTGGCCGTCGGGATGATCGCCTACAATGAGCAGTTCTTC. Encoded protein: CASSLAVGMIAYNEQFF. The genes are TRBV5-1 and TRBJ2-1, with D tentatively TRBD2 (5 bases). Trimming took 0 bases from V and 2 from J, leaving 15 bases between them. From germline, CDR1 is SGHRS and CDR2 YFSETQ. The CDR3 extends over 17 amino acids.

The rearrangement uses TRBV10-3 and TRBJ2-3; the D is unclear. Looked up from germline, CDR1 is ENHRY and CDR2 is SYGVKD. The length of the CDR3 is 13 residues. The V gene lost 4 bases and the J gene lost 1 base, with 6 bases spanning the gap. CDR3 protein: CAISGGRTDTQYF. CDR3 nucleotides: TGTGCCATCAGTGGTGGGCGCACAGATACGCAGTATTTT.